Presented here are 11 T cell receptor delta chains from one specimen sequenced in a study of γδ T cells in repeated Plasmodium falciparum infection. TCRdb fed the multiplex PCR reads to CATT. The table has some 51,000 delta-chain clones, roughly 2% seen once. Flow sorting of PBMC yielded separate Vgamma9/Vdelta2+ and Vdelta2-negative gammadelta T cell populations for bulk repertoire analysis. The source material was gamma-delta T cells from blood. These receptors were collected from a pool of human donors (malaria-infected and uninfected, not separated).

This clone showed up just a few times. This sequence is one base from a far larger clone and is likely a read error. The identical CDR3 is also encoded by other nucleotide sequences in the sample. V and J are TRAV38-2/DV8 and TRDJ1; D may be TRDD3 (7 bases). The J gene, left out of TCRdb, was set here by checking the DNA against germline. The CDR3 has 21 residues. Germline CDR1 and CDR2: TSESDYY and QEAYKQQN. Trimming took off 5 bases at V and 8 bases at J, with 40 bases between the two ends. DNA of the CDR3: TGTGCTTATAGCCTTCCCCTCATCCTTCCCTTGGGGGACCTACTGTTAGACAAACTCATCTTT. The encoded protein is CAYSLPLILPLGDLLLDKLIF.

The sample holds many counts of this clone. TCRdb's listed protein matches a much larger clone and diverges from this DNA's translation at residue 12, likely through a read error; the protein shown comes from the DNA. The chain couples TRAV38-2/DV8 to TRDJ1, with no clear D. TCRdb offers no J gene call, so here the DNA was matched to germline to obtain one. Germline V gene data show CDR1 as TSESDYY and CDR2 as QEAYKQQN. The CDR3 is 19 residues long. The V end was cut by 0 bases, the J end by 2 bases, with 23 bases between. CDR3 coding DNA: TGTGCTTATAGGAGCGCCCCCCGGGGTGGATGGAGAAAGACCGATAAACTCATCTTT. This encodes CAYRSAPRGGWRKTDKLIF.

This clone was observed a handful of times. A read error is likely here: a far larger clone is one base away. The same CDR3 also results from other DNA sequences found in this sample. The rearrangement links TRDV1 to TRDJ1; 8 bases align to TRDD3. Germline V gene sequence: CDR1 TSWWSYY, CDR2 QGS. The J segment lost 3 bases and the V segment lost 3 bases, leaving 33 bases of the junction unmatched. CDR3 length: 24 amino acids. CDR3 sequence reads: CALGDRHANVRNYRGILRADKLIF. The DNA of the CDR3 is TGTGCTCTTGGGGACCGACACGCTAATGTTCGGAATTACCGGGGGATATTGCGCGCCGATAAACTCATCTTT.

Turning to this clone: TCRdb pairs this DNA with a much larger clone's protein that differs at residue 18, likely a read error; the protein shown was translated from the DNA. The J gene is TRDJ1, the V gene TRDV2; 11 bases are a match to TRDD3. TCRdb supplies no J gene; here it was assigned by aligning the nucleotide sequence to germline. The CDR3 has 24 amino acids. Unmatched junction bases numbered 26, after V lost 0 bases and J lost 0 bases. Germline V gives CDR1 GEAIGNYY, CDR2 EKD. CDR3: CACDTVIPYSDWGIGTNHTDKLIF. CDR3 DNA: TGTGCCTGTGACACCGTTATCCCTTACTCAGACTGGGGGATAGGAACGAATCACACCGATAAACTCATCTTT.

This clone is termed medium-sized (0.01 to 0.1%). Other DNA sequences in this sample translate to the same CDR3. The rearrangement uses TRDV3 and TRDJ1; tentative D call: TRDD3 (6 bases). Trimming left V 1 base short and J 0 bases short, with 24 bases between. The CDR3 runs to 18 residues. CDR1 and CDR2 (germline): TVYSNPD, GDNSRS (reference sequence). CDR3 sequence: CAFKDYVGGYRDTDKLIF. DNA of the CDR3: TGTGCCTTTAAGGACTACGTTGGGGGTTACCGAGACACCGATAAACTCATCTTT.

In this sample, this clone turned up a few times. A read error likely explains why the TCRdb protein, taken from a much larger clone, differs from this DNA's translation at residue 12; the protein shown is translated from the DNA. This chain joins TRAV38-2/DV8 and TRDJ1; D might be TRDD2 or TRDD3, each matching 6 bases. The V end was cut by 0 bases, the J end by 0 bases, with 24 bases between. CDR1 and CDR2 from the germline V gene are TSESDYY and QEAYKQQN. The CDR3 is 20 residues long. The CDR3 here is CAYRSAFLSYWETYTDKLIF. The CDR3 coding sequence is TGTGCTTATAGGAGCGCATTCCTATCATACTGGGAGACGTACACCGATAAACTCATCTTT.

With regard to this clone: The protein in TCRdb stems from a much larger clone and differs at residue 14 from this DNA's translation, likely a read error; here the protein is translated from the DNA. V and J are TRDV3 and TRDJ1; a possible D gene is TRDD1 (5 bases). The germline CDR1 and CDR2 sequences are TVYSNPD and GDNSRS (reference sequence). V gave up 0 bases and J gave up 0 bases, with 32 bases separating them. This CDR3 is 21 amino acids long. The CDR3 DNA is TGTGCCTTTAGCTCCCATAGTATGAGGGGTCGTTTCGGGAGGTACACCGATAAACTCATCTTT. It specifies CAFSSHSMRGRFGRYTDKLIF.

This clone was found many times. CDR3 sequence: CALGEHGLRRDIGSWDTRQMFF. CDR3 DNA sequence: TGTGCTCTTGGGGAACATGGCCTCAGGAGGGATATTGGATCCTGGGACACCCGACAGATGTTTTTC. The chain is built from TRDV1 and TRDJ3; D might be TRDD3 (6 bases). This CDR3 is 22 amino acids long. CDR1 is TSWWSYY, CDR2 QGS, per germline. V lost 1 base to trimming and J lost 1 base, with 23 bases between them.

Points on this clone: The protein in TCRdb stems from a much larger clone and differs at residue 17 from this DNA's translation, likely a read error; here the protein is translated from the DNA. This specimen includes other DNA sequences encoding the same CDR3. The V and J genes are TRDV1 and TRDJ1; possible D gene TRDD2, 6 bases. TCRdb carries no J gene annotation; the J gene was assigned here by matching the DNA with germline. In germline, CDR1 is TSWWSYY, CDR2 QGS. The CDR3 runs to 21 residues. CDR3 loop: CALGVQGWLLLRTSYTGKLIF. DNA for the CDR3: TGTGCTCTTGGGGTTCAAGGGTGGCTCCTACTACGTACTTCGTACACCGGTAAACTCATCTTT.

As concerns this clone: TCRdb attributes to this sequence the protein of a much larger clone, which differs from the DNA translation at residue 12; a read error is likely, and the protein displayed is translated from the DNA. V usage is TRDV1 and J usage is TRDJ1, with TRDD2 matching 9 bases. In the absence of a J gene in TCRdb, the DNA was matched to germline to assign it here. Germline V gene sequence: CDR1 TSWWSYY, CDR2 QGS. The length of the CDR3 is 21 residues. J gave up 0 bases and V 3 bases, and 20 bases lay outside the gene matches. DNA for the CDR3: TGTGCTCTTGGGGACCCTTTCCTTCCTACGTTAACTGGGGCCAACACCGATAAACTCATCTTT. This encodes CALGDPFLPTLTGANTDKLIF.

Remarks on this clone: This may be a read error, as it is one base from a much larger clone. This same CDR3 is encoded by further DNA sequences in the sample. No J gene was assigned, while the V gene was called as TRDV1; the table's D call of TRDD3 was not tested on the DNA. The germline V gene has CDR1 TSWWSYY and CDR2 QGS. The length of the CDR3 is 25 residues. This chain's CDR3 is CALGEPAFLHRGDVLYGTHTDKLIF. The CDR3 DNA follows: TGTGCTCTTGGGGAACCGGCCTTCCTACACCGGGGGGACGTGCTTTACGGGACCCACACCGATAAGCTCATCTTT.